The 27 T cell receptor beta chains listed next were all sequenced from one sample in a study of cytomegalovirus exposure and HLA in healthy donors. In the PCR, 60 Vbeta and 13 Jbeta primers were used. The data were produced by immunoSEQ multiplex PCR, yet TCRdb's version contains in-frame clones alone and is incomplete. The sample yields more than 90,000 clones, over 60% seen once. Specimen: PBMCs. These receptors originate from a woman in her thirties in good health and CMV-seronegative.

This clone was seen more than once but under ten times. The rearrangement links TRBV2 to TRBJ1-5; D remains unclear. Trimming stripped 6 bases from V and 1 base from J, with 4 bases between. Germline-derived CDR1 and CDR2 are SNHLY and FYNNEI. The CDR3 length is 12 residues. The DNA for the CDR3 is TGTGCCAGCAGCGGGAGCAATCAGCCCCAGCATTTT. Protein sequence: CASSGSNQPQHF.

V and J are TRBV5-1 and TRBJ2-1, with 14 bases aligning to TRBD2. CDR1 is SGHRS and CDR2 is YFSETQ in the germline V gene. The CDR3 runs 18 residues. The V gene end was trimmed by 5 bases and the J gene end by 5 bases; junction bases not matched to a gene: 12. CDR3 coding DNA: TGCGCCAGCAGATCGGGACTAGCGGGAGCGGGGACTAACAATGAGCAGTTCTTC. Residues: CASRSGLAGAGTNNEQFF.

This clone has just a few counts. The chain has TRBV6-1 and TRBJ2-6; no firm D call. The V gene's germline CDR1 is MNHNS and CDR2 SASEGT. V gave up 1 base and J gave up 2 bases, with 6 bases separating them. The CDR3 has 15 amino acids. DNA of the CDR3: TGTGCCAGCAGTGAAGAAGCCGCTGGGGCCAACGTCCTGACTTTC. Translation gives CASSEEAAGANVLTF.

The chain is built from TRBV5-6 and TRBJ1-5; 10 bases agree with TRBD1. The CDR3 covers 16 residues. After removal of 4 bases from V and 2 bases from J, the junction contained 6 bases not matched to a gene. The germline gives CDR1 SGHDT, CDR2 YYEEEE. Here the CDR3 reads CASSTAGTGGNQPQHF. The CDR3 DNA reads TGTGCCAGCAGCACAGCCGGGACAGGGGGCAATCAGCCCCAGCATTTT.

The chain couples TRBV6-6 to TRBJ1-2; 7 bases align to TRBD1. This CDR3 spans 14 amino acids. V dropped 6 bases and J dropped 3; count of bases not matched to a gene: 7. Germline V gene lookup returns CDR1 MNHNY and CDR2 SVGAGI (reference sequence). The CDR3 DNA reads as TGTGCCAGCAGCACCCCTGACAGGGACTATGGCTACACCTTC. Its translation is CASSTPDRDYGYTF.

This clone was seen a single time. The CDR3 loop reads CASTRTGGWTEAFF. In DNA form, the CDR3 reads TGTGCCAGCACCCGGACAGGGGGCTGGACTGAAGCTTTCTTT. The chain links TRBV25-1 to TRBJ1-1, with 11 bases identical to TRBD1. The V segment lost 7 bases and the J segment 5 bases; nucleotides outside the gene matches: 6. This CDR3 has 14 residues. Germline CDR1 and CDR2: MGHDK and SYGVNS.

The chain couples TRBV6-5 to TRBJ1-2; no clear D. The ends were cut back, 9 bases at V and 5 bases at J, with 10 bases in the middle. The CDR3 runs to 11 residues. Germline CDR1 and CDR2: MNHEY and SVGAGI. The CDR3 DNA follows: TGTGCCAGTAGGTGGGAGTATGGCTACACCTTC. Amino acid sequence: CASRWEYGYTF.

The rearrangement joins TRBV28 to TRBJ1-2; 10 bases line up with TRBD1. With V trimmed by 2 bases and J by 0 bases, 6 bases remained unmatched. The CDR3 loop spans 17 amino acids. Germline values: CDR1 MDHEN, CDR2 SYDVKM. The CDR3 loop reads CASSLGGQGPSNYGYTF. In DNA form, the CDR3 reads TGTGCCAGCAGTTTAGGGGGACAGGGGCCCTCTAACTATGGCTACACCTTC.

This clone was counted between two and nine times. V is TRBV28 and J is TRBJ1-2; D gene ambiguous. CDR3 length equals 13 residues. Germline V gene lookup returns CDR1 MDHEN and CDR2 SYDVKM. Between the trimmed V and J ends, which lost 11 bases and 5 bases, there was a span of 18 bases. In nucleotides, the CDR3 is TGTGCCTCCCTCCGGGGATTCGGGTATGGCTACACCTTC. This codes for CASLRGFGYGYTF.

This chain connects TRBV27 to TRBJ1-2; D is undetermined. V lost 0 bases, J lost 4 bases, and 15 bases lay in between. This CDR3 comprises 16 residues. Germline V gene lookup returns CDR1 MNHEY and CDR2 SMNVEV (reference sequence). The CDR3 region is CASSLSNPGLGYGYTF. DNA of the CDR3: TGTGCCAGCAGTTTATCGAATCCTGGGCTTGGCTATGGCTACACCTTC.

The chain combines TRBV7-3 with TRBJ2-2, with 8 bases fitting TRBD1. Germline V gene lookup returns CDR1 SGHTA and CDR2 FQGTGA. The CDR3 runs to 15 residues. V was clipped by 5 bases and J by 5 bases; unmatched bases: 7. CDR3 sequence reads: CASSTQGAGTGELFF. CDR3 DNA sequence: TGTGCCAGCAGCACCCAGGGGGCCGGGACCGGGGAGCTGTTTTTT.

The chain uses TRBV7-9 and TRBJ2-3, with D tentatively TRBD2 (6 bases). Per the germline V gene, CDR1 is SEHNR and CDR2 is FQNEAQ (reference sequence). This CDR3 is 15 amino acids long. Deletions cut 3 bases from V and 1 base from J, with 11 bases between. In nucleotides, the CDR3 is TGTGCCAGCAGCTTTCGCGGGACGGGCACAGATACGCAGTATTTT. This encodes CASSFRGTGTDTQYF.

The chain combines TRBV2 with TRBJ1-1, with D maybe TRBD1 (5 bases). CDR3 length: 15 residues. Per germline, CDR1 SNHLY and CDR2 FYNNEI. The V and J ends lost 2 bases and 3 bases respectively, with 13 bases between them. DNA for the CDR3: TGTGCCAGCAGTGAATCCAGGGTTGGGCACACTGAAGCTTTCTTT. Protein: CASSESRVGHTEAFF.

The chain carries TRBV4-1 and TRBJ2-7; TRBD1 might be the D (6 bases). CDR3 size: 14 residues. V lost 0 bases to trimming and J lost 2 bases, with 8 bases between them. Germline V gives CDR1 MGHRA, CDR2 YSYEKL. The DNA for the CDR3 is TGCGCCAGCAGCCAAGAACAGGGAACCTACGAGCAGTACTTC. Its protein is CASSQEQGTYEQYF.

V gene TRBV19 combines with J gene TRBJ2-1, with D perhaps TRBD2 (5 bases). The CDR3 spans 13 residues. Germline CDR1 reads LNHDA; CDR2 reads SQIVND (reference sequence). Trimming removed 6 bases at V and 9 bases at J, with 15 bases between. The CDR3 loop reads CASSGIHAGEQFF. For the CDR3, the DNA is TGTGCCAGTAGCGGTATTCACGCGGGTGAGCAGTTCTTC.

The chain joins TRBV6-5 to TRBJ2-2; a possible D gene is TRBD2 (5 bases). Germline V gives CDR1 MNHEY, CDR2 SVGAGI. The CDR3 has 12 amino acids. The V and J ends lost 5 bases and 6 bases respectively, with 7 bases between them. The CDR3 protein is CASSSGAGELFF. CDR3 DNA sequence: TGTGCCAGCAGTAGCGGTGCCGGGGAGCTGTTTTTT.

This rearrangement joins TRBV18 to TRBJ2-3; a weak D match, TRBD1 (6 bases). The CDR3 runs to 14 residues. V lost 3 bases to trimming and J lost 4 bases, with 11 bases between them. From germline, CDR1 is KGHSH and CDR2 LQKENI. CDR3 sequence: CASSPGTGSDTQYF. CDR3 DNA sequence: TGTGCCAGCTCACCGGGAACAGGGTCAGATACGCAGTATTTT.

This clone was observed a few times. This chain links TRBV4-3 with TRBJ2-6, with a weak D call TRBD2 (5 bases). Trimming removed 0 bases from V and 2 bases from J, with 5 bases in between. The CDR3 is 15 residues long. Per the germline V gene, CDR1 is LGHNA and CDR2 is YSLEER. CDR3 sequence: CASSQERAGANVLTF. DNA of the CDR3: TGCGCCAGCAGCCAAGAGAGGGCTGGGGCCAACGTCCTGACTTTC.

The J gene is TRBJ2-1, the V gene TRBV4-3, with unresolved D. There are 13 residues in the CDR3. Germline values: CDR1 LGHNA, CDR2 YSLEER. Trimming stripped 4 bases from V and 8 bases from J, with 12 bases between. DNA for the CDR3: TGCGCCAGCAGCCCCCTGAGGTTCGATGAGCAGTTCTTC. Its translation is CASSPLRFDEQFF.

The chain combines TRBV28 with TRBJ2-1, with 8 positions matching TRBD1. CDR1 and CDR2 (germline): MDHEN, SYDVKM. V lost 6 bases and J lost 5; bases outside the gene matches: 6. The CDR3 is made up of 14 amino acids. Written as DNA, the CDR3 is TGTGCCAGCAGGCGCACAGGGGGAAACAATGAGCAGTTCTTC. Residues: CASRRTGGNNEQFF.

The chain recombines TRBV7-2 with TRBJ1-5, with D uncertain. Germline V gene lookup returns CDR1 SGHTA and CDR2 FQGNSA. V was shortened by 4 bases and J by 4 bases, with 17 bases between the two germline ends. The CDR3 spans 16 residues. Here the CDR3 reads CASSSGRVIGNQPQHF. CDR3 bases: TGTGCCAGCAGCTCCGGCCGAGTGATCGGGAATCAGCCCCAGCATTTT.

The V call is TRBV7-9, the J call TRBJ2-1; perhaps TRBD2 as D (6 bases). CDR1 and CDR2 (germline): SEHNR, FQNEAQ (reference sequence). This CDR3 is built from 15 residues. The V gene lost 7 bases and the J gene lost 1 base, with 14 bases spanning the gap. CDR3 loop: CASTRDSQSYNEQFF. In DNA, the CDR3 is TGTGCCAGCACCCGGGACTCCCAATCCTACAATGAGCAGTTCTTC.

The CDR3 nucleotides read TGCGCCAGCAGCCAAGGTCTAAGGGGAAATGAGCAGTTCTTC. Translating gives CASSQGLRGNEQFF. V is TRBV4-1 and J is TRBJ2-1, with D possibly being TRBD1 (5 bases). This CDR3 spans 14 amino acids. Germline CDR1 is MGHRA and CDR2 is YSYEKL. Trimming removed 1 base from V and 7 bases from J, with 11 bases in between.

This clone has just a few counts. The chain carries TRBV10-1 and TRBJ2-5, with 7 bases aligning to TRBD1. The CDR3 length is 14 residues. V lost 5 bases to trimming and J lost 2 bases; unmatched junction nucleotides: 5. The germline V gene encodes CDR1 WNHNN and CDR2 SYGVQD (reference sequence). The CDR3 spells CASSRDSGQETQYF. The CDR3 DNA reads as TGCGCCAGCAGTAGGGACAGTGGGCAAGAGACCCAGTACTTC.

The chain uses TRBV4-3 and TRBJ1-4; a possible D gene is TRBD1 (5 bases). From germline, CDR1 is LGHNA and CDR2 YSLEER. The CDR3 runs to 16 residues. V shed 2 bases and J shed 7 bases, with 17 bases lying between them. The CDR3 coding sequence is TGCGCCAGCAGCCAAACCTTGACAGTCTCGGGTGAAAAACTGTTTTTT. Amino acid sequence: CASSQTLTVSGEKLFF.

This clone was observed a single time. The gene calls are TRBV7-3 and TRBJ2-7; TRBD2 agrees at 9 bases. This CDR3 comprises 18 residues. J lost 2 bases, V lost 5 bases, and 16 bases had no gene match. Germline V gives CDR1 SGHTA, CDR2 FQGTGA. Here the CDR3 reads CASSPTGGAGGSAYEQYF. In DNA form, the CDR3 reads TGTGCCAGCAGCCCGACGGGGGGAGCGGGAGGCTCAGCCTACGAGCAGTACTTC. Full variable domain (outside the CDR3, taken from reference TRBV7-3 and TRBJ2-7): GAGVSQTPSNKVTEKGKYVELRCDPISGHTALYWYRQSLGQGPEFLIYFQGTGAADDSGLPNDRFFAVRPEGSVSTLKIQRTERGDSAVYLCASSPTGGAGGSAYEQYFGPGTRLTVT.

CDR3 DNA: TGTGCCTGGAGTCACGAGGACACAGATACGCAGTATTTT. Its protein is CAWSHEDTDTQYF. V usage is TRBV30 and J usage is TRBJ2-3; D uncertain. This CDR3 has 13 residues. CDR1 is GTSNPN, CDR2 SVGIG, per germline (reference sequence). V was pared by 2 bases and J by 2 bases, with 8 bases between.